The 27 T cell receptor beta chains below were found in one sample sequenced in a study of cytomegalovirus exposure and HLA in healthy donors. PCR involved 60 Vbeta and 13 Jbeta primers. Clones were read by immunoSEQ multiplex PCR, and TCRdb kept only the in-frame ones, dropping some. Of about 140,000 clones in the sample, 70% to 90% were seen once. Sequenced material: PBMCs. These receptors were taken from a woman aged 40 to 50 in good health and CMV-seropositive.

The chain joins TRBV30 to TRBJ1-1, with a weak D call TRBD1 (6 bases). Per the germline V gene, CDR1 is GTSNPN and CDR2 is SVGIG (reference sequence). This CDR3 has 14 amino acids. The V and J ends lost 4 bases and 1 base respectively, with 13 bases between them. The CDR3 nucleotides read TGTGCCTGGACCCTGACAGGCGGGAACACTGAAGCTTTCTTT. The encoded protein is CAWTLTGGNTEAFF.

V and J are TRBV7-2 and TRBJ2-7; 9 bases fit TRBD2. With 5 bases clipped from V and 1 base from J, the junction kept 6 bases outside the gene matches. The germline V gene encodes CDR1 SGHTA and CDR2 FQGNSA. This CDR3 contains 15 residues. DNA of the CDR3: TGTGCCAGCAGCCCTCCGGGACTAGCATCCTACGAGCAGTACTTC. It codes for CASSPPGLASYEQYF.

This chain connects TRBV18 to TRBJ2-3, with a possible D match to TRBD1 (6 bases). The germline gives CDR1 KGHSH, CDR2 LQKENI. Trimming took off 3 bases at V and 4 bases at J, with 14 bases between the two ends. The CDR3 sequence is 15 residues long. The CDR3 protein is CASSPRTAAPDTQYF. The CDR3 region has the DNA TGTGCCAGCTCACCTAGGACAGCGGCCCCAGATACGCAGTATTTT.

This clone came up once. The chain joins TRBV2 to TRBJ1-2, with D maybe TRBD1 (6 bases). The length of the CDR3 is 15 residues. CDR1 SNHLY and CDR2 FYNNEI come from the germline V gene. The V gene lost 4 bases and the J gene lost 6 bases, with 18 bases spanning the gap. The CDR3 DNA sequence: TGTGCCAGCAGTGTTGATCAGTGGGGGCAGAATGGCTACACCTTC. This encodes CASSVDQWGQNGYTF.

The chain uses TRBV7-8 and TRBJ2-3; a possible D gene is TRBD2 (6 bases). Trimming stripped 5 bases from V and 1 base from J, with 19 bases between. Per germline, CDR1 SGHVS and CDR2 FQNEAQ. CDR3 length: 17 amino acids. CDR3 in DNA: TGTGCCAGCAGCCCCTCACTGGGCCAGCGGGGCACAGATACGCAGTATTTT. Residues: CASSPSLGQRGTDTQYF.

This clone occurred once. This chain links TRBV25-1 with TRBJ2-7, with 11 bases aligning to TRBD1. Trimming took 1 base from V and 6 from J; bases not matched to a gene: 5. CDR3 length: 15 residues. Germline values: CDR1 MGHDK, CDR2 SYGVNS. The CDR3 loop is CASSESGTGGSEQYF. The CDR3, as DNA: TGTGCCAGCAGTGAATCGGGGACAGGGGGAAGCGAGCAGTACTTC.

CDR3 nucleotides: TGTGCCAGCAGCTTAATGGGCAGGGGAACGACTGAAGCTTTCTTT. Encoded protein: CASSLMGRGTTEAFF. The chain uses TRBV7-9 and TRBJ1-1; D possibly corresponds to TRBD1 (6 bases). Trimming removed 2 bases at V and 5 bases at J, with 15 bases between. Germline V gives CDR1 SEHNR, CDR2 FQNEAQ (reference sequence). The CDR3 loop spans 15 amino acids.

There are many counts of this clone. The chain couples TRBV5-1 to TRBJ2-7; 10 bases line up with TRBD2. From germline, CDR1 is SGHRS and CDR2 YFSETQ. Trimming took 2 bases from V and 4 from J; bases not matched to a gene: 12. This CDR3 is built from 17 residues. The CDR3 DNA follows: TGCGCCAGCAGCTTAGCAATTATAGCGGGAGGCCAGTACGAGCAGTACTTC. Encoded protein: CASSLAIIAGGQYEQYF. The variable domain in full, with the rest retrieved from reference TRBV5-1 and TRBJ2-7, is KAGVTQTPRYLIKTRGQQVTLSCSPISGHRSVSWYQQTPGQGLQFLFEYFSETQRNKGNFPGRFSGRQFSNSRSEMNVSTLELGDSALYLCASSLAIIAGGQYEQYFGPGTRLTVT.

This chain uses TRBV4-3 with TRBJ2-5; a possible D gene is TRBD2 (6 bases). CDR1 and CDR2 (germline): LGHNA, YSLEER. V lost 0 bases and J lost 4, with 12 bases in between. The CDR3 runs to 15 residues. The DNA for the CDR3 is TGCGCCAGCAGCCAAGACGTCGGGAGAGGAGAGACCCAGTACTTC. It is translated as CASSQDVGRGETQYF.

V is TRBV2 and J is TRBJ1-6, with 9 bases lining up with TRBD1. Germline CDR1 SNHLY, CDR2 FYNNEI. The CDR3 extends over 14 amino acids. Germline trimming cut 6 bases from V and 10 bases from J; bases unmatched to any gene: 7. CDR3 in amino acids: CASSEQGARSPLHF. CDR3 bases: TGTGCCAGCAGCGAACAGGGGGCGCGATCACCCCTCCACTTT.

For this clone: This sample includes further DNA sequences coding for the same CDR3. The CDR3 reads CASSLASSGYEQYF. CDR3 coding DNA: TGTGCCAGCAGCCTGGCGTCCAGCGGCTACGAGCAGTACTTC. This rearrangement joins TRBV6-5 to TRBJ2-7; possible D gene TRBD2, 5 bases. V lost 6 bases to trimming and J lost 3 bases, with 15 bases between them. This CDR3 contains 14 residues. CDR1 and CDR2 from the germline V gene are MNHEY and SVGAGI.

V is TRBV5-4 and J is TRBJ2-4; D is perhaps TRBD1 (6 bases). The CDR3 spans 15 residues. Between the trimmed V and J ends, which lost 0 bases and 10 bases, there was a span of 17 bases. Germline V gives CDR1 SGHNT, CDR2 YYREEE (reference sequence). The CDR3 DNA sequence: TGTGCCAGCAGCTTGGATGTAAACAACAGGGATATTCAGTACTTC. This sequence encodes CASSLDVNNRDIQYF.

CDR3 DNA: TGCGCCAGCAGCCAGCTAGCGGGATTGCCCAATGAGCAGTTCTTC. Its translation: CASSQLAGLPNEQFF. V is TRBV4-1 and J is TRBJ2-1; 9 nucleotides line up with TRBD2. The J segment lost 6 bases and the V segment lost 3 bases, leaving 6 bases of the junction unmatched. The germline gives CDR1 MGHRA, CDR2 YSYEKL. This CDR3 is built from 15 residues.

V is TRBV7-3 and J is TRBJ2-1; TRBD2 matches at 8 bases. Trimming cost V 3 bases and J 10 bases; bases outside gene matches: 11. This CDR3 is 15 amino acids long. CDR1 is SGHTA, CDR2 FQGTGA, per germline. The CDR3 loop is CASSLYSGSTQEQFF. The CDR3 DNA reads TGTGCCAGCAGCTTGTACAGCGGGAGTACGCAAGAGCAGTTCTTC.

The chain joins TRBV6-1 to TRBJ1-2; a weak D match, TRBD1 (5 bases). There are 13 residues in the CDR3. Germline values: CDR1 MNHNS, CDR2 SASEGT. Trimming pared 2 bases from V and 7 bases from J, leaving 11 bases between. The CDR3 DNA follows: TGTGCCAGCAGTGAATCAAGGGGTCCTGGCTACACCTTC. It is translated as CASSESRGPGYTF.

The V call is TRBV5-6, the J call TRBJ2-5; TRBD2 matches at 7 bases. The tail of the sequence fits TRBJ2-7 better, so the J call may be wrong. The germline V gene encodes CDR1 SGHDT and CDR2 YYEEEE. The CDR3 extends over 13 amino acids. The CDR3 nucleotides read TGTGCCAGCAGCCTCCAGCGGGGCTCCGAGCAGTACTTC. This encodes CASSLQRGSEQYF.

The chain employs TRBV7-9 and TRBJ2-7; weak D call: TRBD1 (6 bases). Germline CDR1 SEHNR, CDR2 FQNEAQ (reference sequence). This CDR3 has 14 residues. V shed 0 bases and J shed 3 bases, with 9 bases lying between them. The CDR3 protein is CASSLARGYYEQYF. In nucleotides, the CDR3 is TGTGCCAGCAGCTTAGCCAGGGGCTACTACGAGCAGTACTTC.

The chain uses TRBV2 and TRBJ2-7; 8 bases line up with TRBD1. This CDR3 contains 14 residues. V was pared by 1 base and J by 8 bases, with 7 bases of the junction left unmatched. Germline CDR1 SNHLY, CDR2 FYNNEI. In DNA form, the CDR3 reads TGTGCCAGCAGTGAAGTGGACAGGGCTCAACAGCAGTACTTC. Translating it yields CASSEVDRAQQQYF. The full variable domain, its missing parts supplied by reference TRBV2 and TRBJ2-7, is EPEVTQTPSHQVTQMGQEVILRCVPISNHLYFYWYRQILGQKVEFLVSFYNNEISEKSEIFDDQFSVERPDGSNFTLKIRSTKLEDSAMYFCASSEVDRAQQQYFGPGTRLTVT.

The sample holds a few counts of this clone. This CDR3 is CASSPRTGRFTPEAFF. CDR3 nucleotide sequence: TGTGCCAGTAGTCCTCGGACAGGGAGATTCACCCCTGAAGCTTTCTTT. The chain has TRBV19 and TRBJ1-1; 8 bases line up with TRBD1. Trimming took 5 bases from V and 6 from J; bases not matched to a gene: 14. The CDR3 runs 16 residues. Germline V gene lookup returns CDR1 LNHDA and CDR2 SQIVND (reference sequence).

The V call is TRBV5-1, the J call TRBJ2-1; 8 bases fit TRBD2. The CDR3 runs to 14 residues. CDR1 is SGHRS and CDR2 is YFSETQ in the germline V gene. After removal of 4 bases from V and 2 bases from J, the junction contained 2 bases not matched to a gene. CDR3 amino acids: CASSLLAAYNEQFF. As DNA, the CDR3 is TGCGCCAGCAGCCTACTAGCGGCCTACAATGAGCAGTTCTTC.

This rearrangement joins TRBV5-1 to TRBJ2-3; D possibly corresponds to TRBD1 (5 bases). The CDR3 has 15 amino acids. Germline CDR1 reads SGHRS; CDR2 reads YFSETQ. Deletions cut 0 bases from V and 0 bases from J, with 8 bases between. CDR3: CASSLEDISTDTQYF. As DNA, the CDR3 is TGCGCCAGCAGCTTGGAGGACATAAGCACAGATACGCAGTATTTT. The complete variable domain, with remaining parts taken from reference TRBV5-1 and TRBJ2-3, reads KAGVTQTPRYLIKTRGQQVTLSCSPISGHRSVSWYQQTPGQGLQFLFEYFSETQRNKGNFPGRFSGRQFSNSRSEMNVSTLELGDSALYLCASSLEDISTDTQYFGPGTRLTVL.

This chain joins TRBV25-1 and TRBJ2-1; 13 bases fit TRBD2. This CDR3 spans 18 amino acids. V dropped 3 bases and J dropped 3; count of bases not matched to a gene: 8. Per the germline V gene, CDR1 is MGHDK and CDR2 is SYGVNS. DNA of the CDR3: TGTGCCAGCAGTGATTTTTCTGGACTAGCGGGAGTCTACAATGAGCAGTTCTTC. It encodes CASSDFSGLAGVYNEQFF.

This clone was seen a single time. V usage is TRBV2 and J usage is TRBJ2-3; no clear D. The CDR3 is made up of 13 amino acids. Germline-derived CDR1 and CDR2 are SNHLY and FYNNEI. V was pared by 6 bases and J by 5 bases, with 12 bases between. The CDR3 reads CASSPNGGDTQYF. For the CDR3, the DNA is TGTGCCAGCAGCCCGAACGGTGGAGATACGCAGTATTTT.

The rearrangement joins TRBV18 to TRBJ1-2; D not resolved. The CDR3 extends over 17 amino acids. With 0 bases removed from V and 0 bases from J, the gap between germline ends came to 14 bases. CDR1 is KGHSH and CDR2 is LQKENI in the germline V gene. The CDR3 sequence is CASSPPRSGFANYGYTF. In DNA, the CDR3 is TGTGCCAGCTCACCACCCCGTTCGGGATTCGCTAACTATGGCTACACCTTC.

This clone has only a few counts. CDR3 coding DNA: TGTGCCTGGAGGGCTGGCGGCCCCCTTCCTAATGAAAAACTGTTTTTT. Translated, it gives CAWRAGGPLPNEKLFF. The chain has TRBV30 and TRBJ1-4; unclear D gene. From germline, CDR1 is GTSNPN and CDR2 SVGIG (reference sequence). V lost 3 bases, J lost 3 bases, and 17 bases lay in between. This CDR3 is built from 16 residues.

The chain links TRBV30 to TRBJ2-1; the match to TRBD2 covers 8 bases. CDR1 GTSNPN and CDR2 SVGIG come from the germline V gene (reference sequence). The length of the CDR3 is 14 residues. The junction had 6 bases not matched to a gene; V was cut back by 2 bases and J by 6 bases. Written as DNA, the CDR3 is TGTGCCTGGAGTTCCCCGGGAGGGCCCAATGAGCAGTTCTTC. It translates to CAWSSPGGPNEQFF.

This clone was observed a handful of times. This chain uses TRBV7-2 with TRBJ1-4; 7 bases agree with TRBD1. Looked up from germline, CDR1 is SGHTA and CDR2 is FQGNSA. The V segment lost 6 bases and the J segment 5 bases; nucleotides outside the gene matches: 9. The CDR3 totals 15 residues. The CDR3, as DNA: TGTGCCAGCAGACAGACGGGACAGATAAATGAAAAACTGTTTTTT. This sequence encodes CASRQTGQINEKLFF.